This T cell receptor beta chain was sequenced for a study of T-cell memory formation after mild COVID-19. Study information: Largely donor-specific TCR clusters were found. General study results and limits: Memory from before infection featured some responding clones, which suggests cross-reactive memory joined. While clones contracting from day 15 to 85 were balanced between CD4 and CD8, later expanders leaned CD4+.

From germline, CDR1 is LGHDT and CDR2 YNNKEL (reference sequence). CDR3 length: 13 residues. Trimming stripped 1 base from V and 3 bases from J, with 4 bases between. Barcoded TCR alpha and TCR beta cDNA libraries with UMIs came from 5'RACE using constant-segment primers. MiXCR was run by TCRdb on the 5' RACE reads, yielding one entry per CDR3 protein. The sample lists 400,000 to 500,000 distinct CDR3 sequences, about 20% occurring once. This clonotype was seen a few times. Its antigen remains unidentified. This sequence was found in an adult woman who had mild COVID-19 (a few samples of this study predate the infection). Cell type and time point are not known. V gene TRBV3-1 combines with J gene TRBJ1-5, with D unclear. What was sequenced was PBMCs or a T cell subset sorted from them (not recorded which). The CDR3 sequence: CASSQAVNQPQHF. For the CDR3, the DNA is TGTGCCAGCAGCCAAGCGGTCAATCAGCCCCAGCATTTT.